The next 9 T cell receptor beta chains were all read from a single sample in a study of tumor-infiltrating lymphocytes in primary liver carcinoma. From 500 to 600 ng of total RNA, TCR beta-specific cDNA was reverse-transcribed using a constant-region primer. Library construction for TCR beta comprised three nested multiplex PCR rounds performed with slightly modified ARM-PCR. The first two PCR rounds, roughly 11 cycles each, used TRBV1-TRBV30 forward primers and a C-beta reverse primer. TCRdb independently ran MiXCR on the multiplex PCR reads; one entry per CDR3 protein. Counted here are 90,000 to 150,000 distinct CDR3 sequences, about two thirds occurring once; the ten biggest clones make up more than 8%. Unsorted bulk tissue, roughly 20-34 mg of it, served as the source for co-extraction of RNA and DNA. Sequences were obtained from tumor-adjacent normal liver tissue. The receptor source for this set is a woman aged 55-70 years with primary liver carcinoma and hepatitis B virus infection.

This clonotype was observed at least ten times. The rearrangement uses TRBV12-3 or TRBV12-4 and TRBJ2-3, with D maybe TRBD1 (6 bases). The CDR3 is made up of 14 amino acids. With 7 bases removed from V and 2 bases from J, the gap between germline ends came to 13 bases. CDR3 loop: CASIRDTFTDTQYF. In DNA form, the CDR3 reads TGTGCCAGCATACGGGACACCTTCACAGATACGCAGTATTTT.

This clonotype has at least ten counts. The chain combines TRBV6-1 with TRBJ2-7; 10 nucleotides align to TRBD2. The CDR3 length is 15 residues. The germline CDR1 and CDR2 sequences are MNHNS and SASEGT. V gave up 1 base and J gave up 9 bases; unmatched junction bases: 9. The CDR3 here is CASSEGASGSSWQYF. Here the CDR3 DNA reads TGTGCCAGCAGTGAAGGGGCTAGCGGGAGCAGTTGGCAGTACTTC.

This sequence joins TRBV6-5 and TRBJ2-1, with D perhaps matching TRBD2 (5 bases). Germline-derived CDR1 and CDR2 are MNHEY and SVGAGI. The CDR3 loop spans 14 amino acids. Trimming stripped 8 bases from V and 11 bases from J, with 22 bases between. CDR3 amino acids: CASCQVGVVVQQFF. As DNA, the CDR3 is TGTGCCAGCTGTCAAGTCGGGGTGGTGGTTCAGCAGTTCTTC.

This clonotype occurred many times. The chain couples TRBV29-1 to TRBJ1-6, with 7 bases matching TRBD1. Germline CDR1 and CDR2: SQVTM and ANQGSEA. J was trimmed by 7 bases and V by 4 bases; bases with no gene match: 4. This CDR3 is built from 13 residues. For the CDR3, the DNA is TGCAGCGTTGGCGACAGGGCAAATTCACCCCTCCACTTT. Protein sequence: CSVGDRANSPLHF.

The rearrangement joins TRBV11-2 to TRBJ2-1; D is uncertain. V lost 0 bases and J 6 bases, leaving 12 bases between the germline ends. This CDR3 spans 15 amino acids. The germline CDR1 and CDR2 sequences are SGHAT and FQNNGV. The CDR3 protein is CASSLEGSPLNEQFF. The CDR3 DNA sequence: TGTGCCAGCAGCTTAGAGGGAAGTCCTCTCAATGAGCAGTTCTTC. Full variable domain (rest looked up from reference TRBV11-2 and TRBJ2-1): EAGVAQSPRYKIIEKRQSVAFWCNPISGHATLYWYQQILGQGPKLLIQFQNNGVVDDSQLPKDRFSAERLKGVDSTLKIQPAKLEDSAVYLCASSLEGSPLNEQFFGPGTRLTVL.

On this clonotype itself: Given a much more abundant clone one base away, this may be a read error. Since the CDR3 does not end with the conserved phenylalanine or tryptophan, this likely comes from a read error. The chain couples TRBV5-1 to TRBJ2-5; the match to TRBD2 covers 11 bases. The V gene end was trimmed by 1 base and the J gene end by 3 bases; junction bases not matched to a gene: 2. The CDR3 runs 15 residues. Germline V gene data show CDR1 as SGHRS and CDR2 as YFSETQ. The CDR3 DNA follows: TGCGCCAGCAGCTTGAGTAGCGGGAGGGAAGAGACCCAGTACTTA. This translates into CASSLSSGREETQYL.

V is TRBV11-1 and J is TRBJ2-1; 12 bases agree with TRBD2. Germline-derived CDR1 and CDR2 are SGHAT and FQDESV (reference sequence). The V gene end was trimmed by 3 bases and the J gene end by 9 bases; junction bases not matched to a gene: 9. The CDR3 is 16 residues long. The DNA of the CDR3 is TGTGCCAGCAGCTTTAGAGGGCTAGCGGGAGGGGGTGAGCAGTTCTTC. As protein: CASSFRGLAGGGEQFF.

Remarks on this clonotype: A junction end diverges from the germline sequence, so it may reflect a read error. The chain couples TRBV6-1 to TRBJ1-1, with 11 bases lining up with TRBD1. The V gene's germline CDR1 is MNHNS and CDR2 SASEGT. This CDR3 comprises 15 residues. CDR3 coding DNA: TGTGTCAGCAGTTTTTTAGGACAGGGGGCTACCGAAGCTTTCTTT. Its protein product is CVSSFLGQGATEAFF.

Concerning this clonotype itself: This could be a read error, since a much larger clone is one nucleotide away. V and J are TRBV10-3 and TRBJ2-5, with D uncertain. The length of the CDR3 is 12 residues. Germline assignment: CDR1 ENHRY and CDR2 SYGVKD. CDR3 bases: TGTGCCATCAGACAACCACGAGAGATCCAGTACTTC. Protein: CAIRQPREIQYF.